Sequencing of this TCR beta chain was carried out in a study of blood T cell repertoires in COVID-19. Study-level information: Acute and convalescent COVID-19 samples came from the United States, Italy and Spain. T cells, B-cell-depleted T cells, or PBMCs provided the cDNA or gDNA that served as material.

Looked up from germline, CDR1 is SGHDT and CDR2 is YYEEEE. Trimming left V 0 bases short and J 0 bases short, with 13 bases between. This CDR3 is 16 amino acids long. In the study's own analysis: Reference gene primer amplification gave estimated nucleated cell counts. Sequencing used immunoSEQ multiplex PCR; TCRdb keeps in-frame clones, though not all of them. That table gives V, J and clone size, and the DNA gave D and trimming. Among about 95,000 clones, 81% were seen once, and the ten largest hold more than 20%. The chain recombines TRBV5-6 with TRBJ2-7; the D gene is possibly TRBD2 (5 bases). Sequences were obtained from peripheral blood. The sequence derives from an elderly man with active or convalescent COVID-19. The CDR3 here is CASSLASGRASYEQYF. CDR3 coding DNA: TGTGCCAGCAGCTTGGCAAGCGGCCGGGCCTCCTACGAGCAGTACTTC.